The 29 T cell receptor beta chains presented below share a single source sample, sequenced in a study of CD8+ T cells in alopecia areata. Stated treatment: oral pan-JAK inhibitor, 5-10 mg twice daily. Extracted RNA was reverse transcribed into cDNA, the sequencing template. The table came from immunoSEQ multiplex PCR; TCRdb's copy has only in-frame clones and leaves some out. The sample records some 170,000 clones, roughly 58% being singletons. The sequencing here drew on CD4+ T cells sorted from blood, taken at approximately week 61, from a patient treated with tofacitinib. Source of these receptors: a human donor with alopecia areata.

The chain recombines TRBV30 with TRBJ1-5; no firm D call. V was cut by 1 base and J by 4 bases, with 17 bases left in between. Germline V gene sequence: CDR1 GTSNPN, CDR2 SVGIG (reference sequence). The CDR3 spans 16 residues. The CDR3, as DNA: TGTGCCTGGAGTGATAGGACCCGGGGATGGAATCAGCCCCAGCATTTT. Its protein product is CAWSDRTRGWNQPQHF.

The chain employs TRBV9 and TRBJ2-5; no definite D call. CDR1 SGDLS and CDR2 YYNGEE come from the germline V gene. V was cut by 1 base and J by 8 bases, with 12 bases left in between. The CDR3 sequence is 13 residues long. The chain's CDR3 is CASSVRRPKTQYF. In nucleotides, the CDR3 is TGTGCCAGCAGCGTACGACGGCCTAAAACCCAGTACTTC.

DNA of the CDR3: TGTGCCTGGAGTCGGTCAGGGGTGAGCTACGAGCAGTACTTC. It is translated as CAWSRSGVSYEQYF. The V call is TRBV30, the J call TRBJ2-7, with D perhaps matching TRBD1 (6 bases). CDR1 and CDR2 (germline): GTSNPN, SVGIG (reference sequence). The CDR3 length is 14 residues. V was clipped by 2 bases and J by 3 bases, with 14 bases between them.

This clone appeared a few times. The chain links TRBV27 to TRBJ1-5, with a weak D call TRBD1 (6 bases). The germline gives CDR1 MNHEY, CDR2 SMNVEV (reference sequence). Trimming pared 6 bases from V and 7 bases from J, leaving 13 bases between. CDR3 length: 13 residues. For the CDR3, the DNA is TGTGCCAGCAGCCACAGGGAGTTGCAGCCCCAGCATTTT. Protein product: CASSHRELQPQHF.

This clone has just a few counts. The chain employs TRBV29-1 and TRBJ2-3; possibly TRBD1 for D (5 bases). The germline V gene encodes CDR1 SQVTM and CDR2 ANQGSEA. Trimming pared 8 bases from V and 5 bases from J, leaving 11 bases between. The CDR3 is 11 amino acids. The CDR3 reads CSKIQGDTQYF. CDR3 sequence (DNA): TGCAGCAAGATCCAGGGAGATACGCAGTATTTT.

This clone occurred a few times. The CDR3 is CASSGLPGKTVNTEAFF. The CDR3, as DNA: TGTGCCAGCAGTGGTCTTCCCGGAAAGACAGTGAACACTGAAGCTTTCTTT. V is TRBV2 and J is TRBJ1-1; tentative D call: TRBD1 (5 bases). The CDR3 runs to 17 residues. Per germline, CDR1 SNHLY and CDR2 FYNNEI. Trimming stripped 4 bases from V and 0 bases from J, with 18 bases between.

The table lists this clone with a few counts. The chain carries TRBV30 and TRBJ2-7; D possibly corresponds to TRBD1 (8 bases). Germline V gene lookup returns CDR1 GTSNPN and CDR2 SVGIG (reference sequence). With 7 bases removed from V and 5 bases from J, the gap between germline ends came to 18 bases. The CDR3 is 13 residues long. The CDR3 coding sequence is TGTGCCTCTGCACGGACAGGGACTAACGAGCAGTACTTC. This sequence encodes CASARTGTNEQYF.

The rearrangement uses TRBV29-1 and TRBJ1-2; TRBD1 aligns across 8 bases. V lost 5 bases and J lost 1; bases outside the gene matches: 3. Per the germline V gene, CDR1 is SQVTM and CDR2 is ANQGSEA. The CDR3 loop spans 13 amino acids. The DNA for the CDR3 is TGCAGCGTTATGACAGGGGTTAACTATGGCTACACCTTC. Its translation is CSVMTGVNYGYTF.

The genes are TRBV18 and TRBJ2-7, with 10 bases identical to TRBD1. CDR3 length: 14 residues. The J segment lost 6 bases and the V segment lost 3 bases, leaving 5 bases of the junction unmatched. In germline, CDR1 is KGHSH, CDR2 LQKENI. CDR3 DNA: TGTGCCAGCTCACCCGGGACAGGGGCAGTCGAGCAGTACTTC. Translating it yields CASSPGTGAVEQYF.

The genes are TRBV30 and TRBJ1-5; D gene ambiguous. The germline V gene encodes CDR1 GTSNPN and CDR2 SVGIG (reference sequence). The CDR3 sequence is 14 residues long. Trimming took off 5 bases at V and 0 bases at J, with 11 bases between the two ends. CDR3 coding DNA: TGTGCCTGGTCCTCTGGATCTAGCAATCAGCCCCAGCATTTT. Translated, it gives CAWSSGSSNQPQHF.

This chain joins TRBV7-3 and TRBJ2-5, with TRBD1 matching over 10 bases. V shed 3 bases, J shed 5 bases, and the junction held 9 bases outside the gene matches. The CDR3 sequence is 16 residues long. The germline gives CDR1 SGHTA, CDR2 FQGTGA. CDR3 residues: CASSLTPGQGQETQYF. The CDR3 DNA reads TGTGCCAGCAGCTTGACTCCGGGACAGGGGCAGGAGACCCAGTACTTC.

This chain connects TRBV6-5 to TRBJ1-5, with D unresolved. Trimming pared 2 bases from V and 6 bases from J, leaving 11 bases between. The CDR3 covers 14 residues. Germline lookup yields CDR1 MNHEY and CDR2 SVGAGI. DNA of the CDR3: TGTGCCAGCAGTTACGGACCTCGGGGTCAGCCCCAGCATTTT. This sequence encodes CASSYGPRGQPQHF.

J is TRBJ2-7 and V is TRBV18; 9 bases map to TRBD1. The V gene end was trimmed by 2 bases and the J gene end by 5 bases; junction bases not matched to a gene: 7. Germline V lookup: CDR1 KGHSH, CDR2 LQKENI. CDR3 length equals 15 residues. The CDR3 sequence: CASSPNSGQGNEQYF. For the CDR3, the DNA is TGTGCCAGCTCACCAAACTCGGGACAGGGTAACGAGCAGTACTTC.

The gene calls are TRBV29-1 and TRBJ2-1; tentative D call: TRBD2 (6 bases). The V gene lost 6 bases and the J gene lost 7 bases, with 19 bases spanning the gap. CDR1 and CDR2 (germline): SQVTM, ANQGSEA. The CDR3 has 14 amino acids. The CDR3 nucleotides read TGCAGCGTGGCTAACCGGGACTCCGGTAATGAGCAGTTCTTC. It codes for CSVANRDSGNEQFF.

V is TRBV4-1 and J is TRBJ1-2; 8 bases are a match to TRBD1. The CDR3 spans 14 residues. V gave up 0 bases and J gave up 9 bases; unmatched junction bases: 6. CDR1 is MGHRA, CDR2 YSYEKL, per germline. CDR3 sequence (DNA): TGCGCCAGCAGCCAAGACGGAAGGGACAGGCGCTACACCTTC. Amino acids: CASSQDGRDRRYTF.

The chain uses TRBV29-1 and TRBJ2-2, with 7 bases that match TRBD1. This CDR3 is 14 amino acids long. The germline CDR1 and CDR2 sequences are SQVTM and ANQGSEA. The J segment lost 0 bases and the V segment lost 6 bases, leaving 4 bases of the junction unmatched. CDR3 amino acids: CSVTGVSNTGELFF. The CDR3 DNA sequence: TGCAGCGTAACAGGGGTATCGAACACCGGGGAGCTGTTTTTT.

The chain has TRBV29-1 and TRBJ2-5; D gene uncertain. Germline V lookup: CDR1 SQVTM, CDR2 ANQGSEA. The germline V and J ends were trimmed by 6 bases and 1 base, with 6 bases remaining between them. This CDR3 has 11 amino acids. CDR3 sequence: CSVGFQETQYF. The CDR3 coding sequence is TGCAGCGTGGGGTTCCAAGAGACCCAGTACTTC.

This clone was picked up one time. V gene TRBV4-1 combines with J gene TRBJ2-7; 8 positions match TRBD1. This CDR3 region has 13 residues. The V gene's germline CDR1 is MGHRA and CDR2 YSYEKL. With 6 bases clipped from V and 2 bases from J, the junction kept 3 bases outside the gene matches. CDR3 DNA: TGCGCCAGCAGTCGACAGGGGACCTACGAGCAGTACTTC. The encoded protein is CASSRQGTYEQYF.

The chain is built from TRBV15 and TRBJ2-5, with D maybe TRBD2 (6 bases). The V end was cut by 5 bases, the J end by 5 bases, with 15 bases between. The CDR3 has 14 residues. CDR1 LNHNV and CDR2 YYDKDF come from the germline V gene (reference sequence). In DNA, the CDR3 is TGTGCCACCAGCGGCCGGGGCGGGGACGAGACCCAGTACTTC. Translation: CATSGRGGDETQYF. Full variable domain (remainder filled in from reference TRBV15 and TRBJ2-5): DAMVIQNPRYQVTQFGKPVTLSCSQTLNHNVMYWYQQKSSQAPKLLFHYYDKDFNNEADTPDNFQSRRPNTSFCFLDIRSPGLGDTAMYLCATSGRGGDETQYFGPGTRLLVL.

This clone showed up just a few times. The chain couples TRBV4-1 to TRBJ1-4; 7 nucleotides match TRBD1. CDR3 size: 15 residues. Germline trimming cut 5 bases from V and 8 bases from J; bases unmatched to any gene: 11. Germline V gene data show CDR1 as MGHRA and CDR2 as YSYEKL. CDR3 nucleotide sequence: TGCGCCAGCAGCTACCCACAGGGGAGCTACGAAAAACTGTTTTTT. It yields the protein CASSYPQGSYEKLFF.

This chain's CDR3 is CASSQEDYNSDTQYF. CDR3 nucleotides: TGTGCCAGCAGCCAAGAAGACTATAACTCAGATACGCAGTATTTT. This rearrangement joins TRBV4-2 to TRBJ2-3, with TRBD2 as a possible D gene (5 bases). With 0 bases removed from V and 4 bases from J, the gap between germline ends came to 11 bases. From germline, CDR1 is LGHNA and CDR2 YNFKEQ. There are 15 residues in the CDR3.

V is TRBV6-5 and J is TRBJ1-2; maybe TRBD1 (5 bases). In germline, CDR1 is MNHEY, CDR2 SVGAGI. With 2 bases removed from V and 6 bases from J, the gap between germline ends came to 13 bases. CDR3 length: 14 amino acids. The chain's CDR3 is CASSYDQGGDGYTF. CDR3 DNA sequence: TGTGCCAGCAGTTACGACCAGGGCGGGGATGGCTACACCTTC.

The V and J genes are TRBV6-4 and TRBJ1-4, with 7 bases fitting TRBD1. The germline V gene encodes CDR1 MRHNA and CDR2 SNTAGT. This CDR3 spans 14 amino acids. V shed 7 bases and J 6 bases; nucleotides not matched to a gene: 8. The CDR3 sequence is CASMMGQPDEKLFF. The CDR3 DNA follows: TGTGCCAGCATGATGGGACAGCCGGATGAAAAACTGTTTTTT.

This clone showed up just a few times. The same CDR3 can be traced to other DNA sequences in this sample. J is TRBJ2-3 and V is TRBV7-9, with unresolved D. Germline CDR1 is SEHNR and CDR2 is FQNEAQ (reference sequence). Trimming shortened V by 3 bases and J by 8 bases, and 9 bases separated the two germline ends. The CDR3 is 12 residues long. CDR3 protein: CASSLFPGTQYF. CDR3 DNA: TGTGCCAGCAGCTTGTTCCCCGGTACGCAGTATTTT. Supplemented by reference TRBV7-9 and TRBJ2-3, the full variable domain reads DTGVSQNPRHKITKRGQNVTFRCDPISEHNRLYWYRQTLGQGPEFLTYFQNEAQLEKSRLLSDRFSAERPKGSFSTLEIQRTEQGDSAMYLCASSLFPGTQYFGPGTRLTVL.

The chain uses TRBV11-2 and TRBJ2-5, with TRBD2 as a possible D gene (6 bases). V was clipped by 0 bases and J by 1 base, with 12 bases between them. The germline gives CDR1 SGHAT, CDR2 FQNNGV. This CDR3 has 16 residues. The CDR3 is CASSLDDGGLQETQYF. CDR3 sequence (DNA): TGTGCCAGCAGCTTAGATGATGGGGGACTCCAAGAGACCCAGTACTTC. The complete variable domain, with remaining parts taken from reference TRBV11-2 and TRBJ2-5, reads EAGVAQSPRYKIIEKRQSVAFWCNPISGHATLYWYQQILGQGPKLLIQFQNNGVVDDSQLPKDRFSAERLKGVDSTLKIQPAKLEDSAVYLCASSLDDGGLQETQYFGPGTRLLVL.

This rearrangement joins TRBV11-1 to TRBJ2-1; the match to TRBD2 covers 7 bases. Per the germline V gene, CDR1 is SGHAT and CDR2 is FQDESV (reference sequence). CDR3 length equals 13 residues. V lost 2 bases to trimming and J lost 10 bases; unmatched junction nucleotides: 5. The CDR3 is CASSLLREGEQFF. The CDR3 DNA sequence: TGTGCCAGCAGCTTACTCAGGGAGGGAGAGCAGTTCTTC.

This clone was detected only a few times. The genes are TRBV5-6 and TRBJ2-7, with D hard to call. The CDR3 contains 13 residues. V dropped 1 base and J dropped 1 base, with 6 bases sitting between them. Germline loops: CDR1 SGHDT, CDR2 YYEEEE. The CDR3 DNA reads as TGTGCCAGCAGCTTGCCCTCATCCTACGAGCAGTACTTC. It yields the protein CASSLPSSYEQYF.

J is TRBJ1-6 and V is TRBV4-1; D unclear. There are 19 residues in the CDR3. Germline CDR1 reads MGHRA; CDR2 reads YSYEKL. V was pared by 0 bases and J by 3 bases, with 18 bases between. In nucleotides, the CDR3 is TGCGCCAGCAGCCAAGAGGAACAGAGATCTCTCCGCTATAATTCACCCCTCCACTTT. Encoded protein: CASSQEEQRSLRYNSPLHF.

The gene calls are TRBV29-1 and TRBJ1-2; 9 bases are shared with TRBD1. This CDR3 is 13 amino acids long. Germline CDR1 is SQVTM and CDR2 is ANQGSEA. V gave up 4 bases and J gave up 5 bases; unmatched junction bases: 5. The CDR3: CSVGDRGFYGYTF. In DNA form, the CDR3 reads TGCAGCGTTGGAGACAGGGGGTTTTATGGCTACACCTTC.